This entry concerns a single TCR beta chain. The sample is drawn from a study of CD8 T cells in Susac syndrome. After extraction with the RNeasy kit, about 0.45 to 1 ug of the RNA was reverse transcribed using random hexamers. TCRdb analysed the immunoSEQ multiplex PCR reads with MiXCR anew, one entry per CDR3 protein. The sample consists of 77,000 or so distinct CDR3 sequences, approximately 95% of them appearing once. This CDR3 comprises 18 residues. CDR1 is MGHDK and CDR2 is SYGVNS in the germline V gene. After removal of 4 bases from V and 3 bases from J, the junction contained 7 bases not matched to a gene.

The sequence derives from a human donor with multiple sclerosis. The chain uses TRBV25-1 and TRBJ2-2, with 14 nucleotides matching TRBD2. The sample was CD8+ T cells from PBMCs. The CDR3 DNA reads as TGTGCCAGCAGTGGCCCGACTAGCGGGGGGGTTTACACCGGGGAGCTGTTTTTT. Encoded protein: CASSGPTSGGVYTGELFF.